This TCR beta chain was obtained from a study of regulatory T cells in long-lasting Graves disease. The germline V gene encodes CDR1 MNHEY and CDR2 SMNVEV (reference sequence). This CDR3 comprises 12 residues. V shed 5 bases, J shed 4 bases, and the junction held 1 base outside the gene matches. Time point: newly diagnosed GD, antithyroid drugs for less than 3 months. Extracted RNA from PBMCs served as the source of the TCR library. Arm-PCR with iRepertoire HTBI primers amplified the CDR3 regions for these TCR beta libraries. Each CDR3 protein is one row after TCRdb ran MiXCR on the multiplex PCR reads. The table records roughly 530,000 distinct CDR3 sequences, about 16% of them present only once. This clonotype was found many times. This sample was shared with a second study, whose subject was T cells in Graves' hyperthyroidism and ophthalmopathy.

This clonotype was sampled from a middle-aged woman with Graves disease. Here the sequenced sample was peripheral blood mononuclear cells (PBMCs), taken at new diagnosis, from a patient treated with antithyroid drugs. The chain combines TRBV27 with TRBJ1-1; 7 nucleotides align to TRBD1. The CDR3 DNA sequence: TGTGCCAGCAGTCGACAGGGCACTGAAGCTTTCTTT. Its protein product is CASSRQGTEAFF.